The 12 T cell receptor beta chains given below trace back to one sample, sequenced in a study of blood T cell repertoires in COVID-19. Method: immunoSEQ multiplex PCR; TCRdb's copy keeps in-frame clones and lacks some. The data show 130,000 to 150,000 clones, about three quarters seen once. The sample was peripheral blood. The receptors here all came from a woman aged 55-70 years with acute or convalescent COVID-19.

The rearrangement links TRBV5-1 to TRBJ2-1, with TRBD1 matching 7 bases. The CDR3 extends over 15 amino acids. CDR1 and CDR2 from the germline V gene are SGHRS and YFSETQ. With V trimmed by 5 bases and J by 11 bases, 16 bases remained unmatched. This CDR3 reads CASRPTGTEGAKQFF. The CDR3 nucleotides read TGCGCCAGCAGGCCTACCGGGACAGAAGGTGCAAAGCAGTTCTTC.

CDR3 residues: CASSLEVVGVDEQYF. As DNA, the CDR3 is TGCGCCAGCAGCTTGGAAGTGGTAGGGGTGGACGAGCAGTACTTC. The V gene is TRBV5-1, the J gene TRBJ2-7, with D possibly being TRBD1 (5 bases). Trimming removed 0 bases at V and 5 bases at J, with 15 bases between. Germline CDR1 SGHRS, CDR2 YFSETQ. The CDR3 is 15 residues long. The whole variable domain, filled in from reference TRBV5-1 and TRBJ2-7, reads KAGVTQTPRYLIKTRGQQVTLSCSPISGHRSVSWYQQTPGQGLQFLFEYFSETQRNKGNFPGRFSGRQFSNSRSEMNVSTLELGDSALYLCASSLEVVGVDEQYFGPGTRLTVT.

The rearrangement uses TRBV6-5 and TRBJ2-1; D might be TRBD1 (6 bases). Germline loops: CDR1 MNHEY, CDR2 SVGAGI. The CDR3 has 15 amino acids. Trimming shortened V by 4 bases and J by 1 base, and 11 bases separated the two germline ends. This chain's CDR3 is CASSSNTGSYNEQFF. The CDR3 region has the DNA TGTGCCAGCAGTTCCAATACAGGGTCCTACAATGAGCAGTTCTTC.

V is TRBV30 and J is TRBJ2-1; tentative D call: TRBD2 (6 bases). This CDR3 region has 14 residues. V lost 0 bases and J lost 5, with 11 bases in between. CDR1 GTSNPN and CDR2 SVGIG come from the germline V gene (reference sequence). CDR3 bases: TGTGCCTGGAGTGTGGGGACTCGCCACAATGAGCAGTTCTTC. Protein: CAWSVGTRHNEQFF.

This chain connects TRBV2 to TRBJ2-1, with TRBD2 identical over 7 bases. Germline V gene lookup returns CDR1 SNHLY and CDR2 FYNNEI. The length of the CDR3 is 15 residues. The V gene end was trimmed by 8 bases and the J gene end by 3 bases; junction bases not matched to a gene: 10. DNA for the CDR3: TGTGCCAGCGAAGGAACTGGGAGGGGCTACAATGAGCAGTTCTTC. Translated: CASEGTGRGYNEQFF.

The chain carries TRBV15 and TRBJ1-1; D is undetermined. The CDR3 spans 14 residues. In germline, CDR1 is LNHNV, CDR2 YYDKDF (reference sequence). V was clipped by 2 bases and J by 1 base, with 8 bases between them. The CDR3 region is CATSRMAGNTEAFF. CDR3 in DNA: TGTGCCACCAGCAGAATGGCAGGGAACACTGAAGCTTTCTTT.

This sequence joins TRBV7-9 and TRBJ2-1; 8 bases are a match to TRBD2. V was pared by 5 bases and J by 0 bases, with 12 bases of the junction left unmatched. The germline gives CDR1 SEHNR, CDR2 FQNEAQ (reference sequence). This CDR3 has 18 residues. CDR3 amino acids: CASSPTVLAVFSYNEQFF. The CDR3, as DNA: TGTGCCAGCAGCCCCACGGTACTAGCGGTCTTCTCCTACAATGAGCAGTTCTTC.

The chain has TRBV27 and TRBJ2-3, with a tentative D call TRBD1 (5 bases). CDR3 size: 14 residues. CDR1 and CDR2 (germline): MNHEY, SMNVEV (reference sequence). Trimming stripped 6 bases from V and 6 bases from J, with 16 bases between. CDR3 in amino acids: CASRPWGGADTQYF. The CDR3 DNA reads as TGTGCCAGCAGACCATGGGGCGGCGCCGATACGCAGTATTTT.

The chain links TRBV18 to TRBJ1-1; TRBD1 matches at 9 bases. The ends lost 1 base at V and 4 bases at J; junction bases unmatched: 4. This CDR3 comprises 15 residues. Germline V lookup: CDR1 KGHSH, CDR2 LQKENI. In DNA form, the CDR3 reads TGTGCCAGCTCACCACGGACAGGGGTGGGCACTGAAGCTTTCTTT. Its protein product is CASSPRTGVGTEAFF.

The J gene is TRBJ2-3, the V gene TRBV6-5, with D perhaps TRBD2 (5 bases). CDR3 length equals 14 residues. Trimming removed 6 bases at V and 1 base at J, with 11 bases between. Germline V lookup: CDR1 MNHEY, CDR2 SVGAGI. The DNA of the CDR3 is TGTGCCAGCAGGATCCTAGCTGGCACAGATACGCAGTATTTT. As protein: CASRILAGTDTQYF.

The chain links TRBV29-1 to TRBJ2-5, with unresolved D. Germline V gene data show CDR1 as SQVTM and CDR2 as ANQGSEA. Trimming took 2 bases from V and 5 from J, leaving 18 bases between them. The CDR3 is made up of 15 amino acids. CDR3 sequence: CSVEFLTKRRETQYF. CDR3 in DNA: TGCAGCGTTGAATTTCTGACCAAGAGGCGTGAGACCCAGTACTTC.

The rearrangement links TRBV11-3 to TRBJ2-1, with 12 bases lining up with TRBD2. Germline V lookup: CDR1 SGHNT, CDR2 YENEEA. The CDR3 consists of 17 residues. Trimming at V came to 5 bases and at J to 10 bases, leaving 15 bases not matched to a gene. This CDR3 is CASSPHRDPSGRDEQFF. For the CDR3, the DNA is TGTGCCAGCAGCCCACATCGAGACCCTAGCGGGAGGGACGAGCAGTTCTTC. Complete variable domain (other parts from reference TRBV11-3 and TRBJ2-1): EAGVVQSPRYKIIEKKQPVAFWCNPISGHNTLYWYLQNLGQGPELLIRYENEEAVDDSQLPKDRFSAERLKGVDSTLKIQPAELGDSAVYLCASSPHRDPSGRDEQFFGPGTRLTVL.